This T cell receptor (beta chain) derives from a study of blood T cells in healthy people across ages. Overall study results and limits: A roughly linear age-dependent decrease characterized TCR beta diversity per million T cells.

A remark on this clonotype: Its antigen is as yet unknown.

There were healthy Caucasian individuals from Russia, aged roughly 6 to 100, serving as donors. Germline CDR1 reads SGHDT; CDR2 reads YYEEEE. V was trimmed by 0 bases and J by 8 bases, leaving 17 bases between them. The CDR3 sequence is 16 residues long. Combining a sample-barcoded 5' primer with a J-beta primer mix, a second PCR ran for 7 to 11 cycles. Each cDNA molecule was tagged by a template-switch adaptor that had 12 random nucleotides. Any given sample supplied a minimum of 2.5 million CDR3-containing paired-end reads. TCRdb used MiXCR to reprocess the 5' RACE reads, holding one entry per CDR3 protein. Among fewer than 900,000 distinct CDR3 sequences listed, around 34% were seen once.

This TCR was recovered from a young man in good health. Material for sequencing was blood. The rearrangement joins TRBV5-6 to TRBJ1-4, with D possibly TRBD1 on 5 matching bases. CDR3 nucleotide sequence: TGTGCCAGCAGCTTGGGACAGAAGCCCCTTAAGGAAAAACTGTTTTTT. This translates into CASSLGQKPLKEKLFF. The full variable domain, completed using reference TRBV5-6 and TRBJ1-4, is DAGVTQSPTHLIKTRGQQVTLRCSPKSGHDTVSWYQQALGQGPQFIFQYYEEEERQRGNFPDRFSGHQFPNYSSELNVNALLLGDSALYLCASSLGQKPLKEKLFFGSGTQLSVL.